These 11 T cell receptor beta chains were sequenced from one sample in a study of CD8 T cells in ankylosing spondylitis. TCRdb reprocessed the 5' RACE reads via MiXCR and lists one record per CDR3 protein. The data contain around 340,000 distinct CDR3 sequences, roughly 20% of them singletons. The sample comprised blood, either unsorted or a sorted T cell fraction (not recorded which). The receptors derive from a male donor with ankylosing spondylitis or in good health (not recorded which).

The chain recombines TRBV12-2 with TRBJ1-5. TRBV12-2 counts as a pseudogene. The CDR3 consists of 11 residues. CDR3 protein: CASRCPAAQHF. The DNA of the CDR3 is TGTGCAAGTCGCTGCCCAGCCGCCCAGCATTTT.

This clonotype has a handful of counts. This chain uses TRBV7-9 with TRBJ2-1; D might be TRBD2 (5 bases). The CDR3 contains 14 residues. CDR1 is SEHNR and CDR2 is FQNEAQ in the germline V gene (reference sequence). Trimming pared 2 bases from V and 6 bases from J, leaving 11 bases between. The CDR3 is CASSLLEGTNEQFF. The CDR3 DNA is TGTGCCAGCAGCTTACTCGAGGGTACCAATGAGCAGTTCTTC.

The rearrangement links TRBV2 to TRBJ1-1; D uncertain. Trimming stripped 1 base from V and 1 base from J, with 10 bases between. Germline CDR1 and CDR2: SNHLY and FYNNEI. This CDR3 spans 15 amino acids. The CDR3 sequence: CASSEDAAPNTEAFF. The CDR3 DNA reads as TGTGCCAGCAGTGAAGATGCAGCGCCGAACACTGAAGCTTTCTTT.

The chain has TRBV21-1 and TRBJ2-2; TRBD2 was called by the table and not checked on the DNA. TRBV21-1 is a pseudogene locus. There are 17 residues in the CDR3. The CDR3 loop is CASSKLGLAVNTGELFF. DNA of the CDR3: TGTGCCAGCAGCAAGCTGGGACTAGCGGTAAACACCGGGGAGCTGTTTTTT.

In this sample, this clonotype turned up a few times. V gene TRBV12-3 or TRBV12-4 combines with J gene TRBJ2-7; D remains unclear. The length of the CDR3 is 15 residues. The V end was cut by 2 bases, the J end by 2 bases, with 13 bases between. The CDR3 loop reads CASSLSGVLTYEQYF. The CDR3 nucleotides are TGTGCCAGCAGTTTATCTGGGGTCCTCACCTACGAGCAGTACTTC.

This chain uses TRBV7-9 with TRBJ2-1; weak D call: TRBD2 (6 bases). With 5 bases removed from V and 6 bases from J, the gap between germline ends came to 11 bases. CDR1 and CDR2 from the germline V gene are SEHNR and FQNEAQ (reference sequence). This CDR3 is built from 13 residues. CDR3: CASSPAGSNEQFF. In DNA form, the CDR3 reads TGTGCCAGCAGCCCAGCGGGTTCCAATGAGCAGTTCTTC.

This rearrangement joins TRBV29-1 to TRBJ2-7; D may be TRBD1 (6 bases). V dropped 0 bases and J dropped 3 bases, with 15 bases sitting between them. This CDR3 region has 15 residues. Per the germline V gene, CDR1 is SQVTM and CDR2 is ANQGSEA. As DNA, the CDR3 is TGCAGCGTTGAAGAGGTAGGGGGAGAGGACTACGAGCAGTACTTC. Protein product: CSVEEVGGEDYEQYF.

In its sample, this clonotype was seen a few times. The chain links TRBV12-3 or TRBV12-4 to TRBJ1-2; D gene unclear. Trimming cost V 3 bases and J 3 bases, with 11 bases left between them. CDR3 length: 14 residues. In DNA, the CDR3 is TGTGCCAGCAGTTTCGGGCAGGCGTACTATGGCTACACCTTC. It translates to CASSFGQAYYGYTF.

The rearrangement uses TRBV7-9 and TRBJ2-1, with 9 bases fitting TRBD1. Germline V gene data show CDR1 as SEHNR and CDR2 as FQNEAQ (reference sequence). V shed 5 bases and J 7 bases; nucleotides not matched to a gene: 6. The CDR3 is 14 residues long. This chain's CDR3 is CASSPDRGWNEQFF. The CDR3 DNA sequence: TGTGCCAGCAGCCCTGACAGGGGGTGGAATGAGCAGTTCTTC.

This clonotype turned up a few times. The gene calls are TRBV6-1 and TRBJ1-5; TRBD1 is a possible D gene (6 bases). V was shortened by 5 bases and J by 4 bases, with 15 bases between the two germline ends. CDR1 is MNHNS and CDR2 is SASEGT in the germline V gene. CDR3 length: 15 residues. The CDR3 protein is CASSPGTTSNQPQHF. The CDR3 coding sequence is TGTGCCAGCAGTCCCGGGACAACCAGTAATCAGCCCCAGCATTTT.

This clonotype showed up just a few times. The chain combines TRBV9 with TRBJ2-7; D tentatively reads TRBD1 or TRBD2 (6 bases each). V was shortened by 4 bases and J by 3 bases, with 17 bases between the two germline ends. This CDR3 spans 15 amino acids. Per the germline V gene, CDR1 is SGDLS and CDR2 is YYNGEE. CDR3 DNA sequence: TGTGCCAGCAGCACATGGGGGGACACTTACTACGAGCAGTACTTC. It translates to CASSTWGDTYYEQYF.